The rows below give T cell receptor beta chains drawn from one sample of a study of CD4 and CD8 cells across lung adenocarcinoma regions. TCRdb ran MiXCR on the PCR reads and lists one entry per CDR3 protein. The sample carries about 25,000 distinct CDR3 sequences, about 50% recorded once. Source material: CD8+ T cells from the center of a lung tumor. These receptors all come from a male donor with lung adenocarcinoma. The CD4 and CD8 labels of this study may be unreliable. The CDR3 runs from the conserved cysteine through the conserved F or W. D genes are given only for firm matches. A clone size is listed for some rows: how often the clone was seen (once, few, many), or a class if it is expanded.

J: TRBJ2-1
length: 14
D: .
size: .
V: TRBV4-1
DNA: TGCGCCAGCAGCCGGACTGGGCAGGCGTACGAGCAGTTCTTC
CDR3: CASSRTGQAYEQFF

J: TRBJ2-3
length: 15
D: .
size: many
V: TRBV9
DNA: TGTGCCAGCAGCCCTACTATCGTCCCTACAGATACGCAGTATTTT
CDR3: CASSPTIVPTDTQYF

J: TRBJ2-2
length: 17
D: .
size: few
V: TRBV4-2
DNA: TGTGCCAGCAGCCAAGGCTCGGGGGCTTTGGGGACCGGGGAGCTGTTTTTT
CDR3: CASSQGSGALGTGELFF

J: TRBJ2-1
length: 15
D: .
size: .
V: TRBV5-1
DNA: TGCGCCAGCAGCTTGGCGGTAACATACTCGAATGAGCAGTTCTTC
CDR3: CASSLAVTYSNEQFF

J: TRBJ2-3
length: 16
D: TRBD1
size: once
V: TRBV6-1
DNA: TGTGCCAGCGGGGAAGCCGGGACAGGGGATCGGGATACGCAGTACTTT
CDR3: CASGEAGTGDRDTQYF

J: TRBJ2-7
length: 14
D: TRBD1
size: few
V: TRBV27
DNA: TGTGCCAGCAGTTTTGGACAGGCGTCATTGGAGCAGTACTTC
CDR3: CASSFGQASLEQYF

J: TRBJ2-4
length: 14
D: TRBD2
size: .
V: TRBV30
DNA: TGTGCCTGGAGTCGGGGGAGGGTCTGGAACATTCAGTACTTC
CDR3: CAWSRGRVWNIQYF

J: TRBJ2-1
length: 15
D: TRBD1
size: many
V: TRBV30
DNA: TGTGCCTGGAGTCGAAACAGGGGGTTCTACAATGAGCAGTTCTTC
CDR3: CAWSRNRGFYNEQFF

J: TRBJ2-3
length: 16
D: .
size: .
V: TRBV6-1
DNA: TGTGCCAGCAGCGAATCGGGGCCATGGGCTGGGGACACTCAGTATTTT
CDR3: CASSESGPWAGDTQYF

J: TRBJ2-3
length: 16
D: .
size: .
V: TRBV6-1
DNA: TGTGCCAGCAGGGACCAAGGGGACGCTGACACAGATACGCAGTATTTT
CDR3: CASRDQGDADTDTQYF

J: TRBJ2-3
length: 11
D: .
size: .
V: TRBV6-1
DNA: TGTGCCACCTGTCCGGCAGAGACGCAGTACTTT
CDR3: CATCPAETQYF

J: TRBJ2-7
length: 16
D: .
size: .
V: TRBV6-1
DNA: TGTCCGAGCAGCCCATCGGGCCAGGGAGCCAAAGATACGCAGTACTTC
CDR3: CPSSPSGQGAKDTQYF

J: TRBJ2-7
length: 16
D: TRBD2
size: many
V: TRBV7-2
DNA: TGTGCCAGCAGCTCTCACCCGGCTAGCGGGTCCTACGAGCAGTACTTC
CDR3: CASSSHPASGSYEQYF

J: TRBJ2-3
length: 14
D: .
size: .
V: TRBV27
DNA: TGTGCCAGCACGGGCCTAGCAGCCACAAATACTCAGTACTTT
CDR3: CASTGLAATNTQYF

J: TRBJ2-3
length: 14
D: .
size: .
V: TRBV6-1
DNA: TGTGCCAGCAGTGAAGCGGGAGGCACAGATGCGCAATATTTT
CDR3: CASSEAGGTDAQYF

J: TRBJ1-6
length: 13
D: .
size: few
V: TRBV20-1
DNA: TGCAGTGCTAGAGATCAGACAAATTCACCCCTCCACTTT
CDR3: CSARDQTNSPLHF

J: TRBJ2-3
length: 13
D: .
size: .
V: TRBV20-1
DNA: TGCAGTGCTAGAGAAGGCCAACCTGATACGCAGTATTTT
CDR3: CSAREGQPDTQYF

J: TRBJ2-3
length: 14
D: .
size: .
V: TRBV6-1
DNA: TGTGCCAGCAGTGAGAGTGTAGGGCCAGATACGCAGTATTTC
CDR3: CASSESVGPDTQYF

J: TRBJ2-7
length: 12
D: .
size: .
V: TRBV5-1
DNA: TGCGCCAGCAGCCCACAGGTAAACGAGCAGTACTTC
CDR3: CASSPQVNEQYF

J: TRBJ2-3
length: 14
D: .
size: few
V: TRBV15
DNA: TGTGCCACAAGTTGGGACGATAACACAGATACGCAGTATTTT
CDR3: CATSWDDNTDTQYF

J: TRBJ1-3
length: 13
D: .
size: medium-sized
V: TRBV6-1
DNA: TGTGCCAGCAGTGAGAGCTCTGGAAACACCATATATTTT
CDR3: CASSESSGNTIYF

J: TRBJ2-5
length: 15
D: TRBD1
size: .
V: TRBV27
DNA: TGTGCCAGCAGTTCAACGGGACAGGGATGGAAGACCCAGTACTTC
CDR3: CASSSTGQGWKTQYF

J: TRBJ2-7
length: 14
D: .
size: .
V: TRBV6-1
DNA: TGTGCCAGCAGTGAAGCGTACAGAACCTACGAGCAGTACTTC
CDR3: CASSEAYRTYEQYF

J: TRBJ2-4
length: 14
D: .
size: .
V: TRBV10-1
DNA: TGCCGCGGCACTGAGGGGCGAGCCAAAAATACTCAGTACTTC
CDR3: CRGTEGRAKNTQYF

J: TRBJ2-3
length: 16
D: .
size: .
V: TRBV6-1
DNA: TGTGCCAGCAGGGGAGCCGGGGGCCGGGTCCGGGATACGCAGTATTTC
CDR3: CASRGAGGRVRDTQYF

J: TRBJ2-1
length: 16
D: TRBD2
size: .
V: TRBV5-6
DNA: TGTGCCAGCAGCTCTGAGGAACTAGCGGCCTACAATGAGCAGTTCTTC
CDR3: CASSSEELAAYNEQFF

J: TRBJ2-5
length: 13
D: .
size: few
V: TRBV6-1
DNA: TGTGCCAGCAGTGAAGCGCGAGAGGCGACCCAGTACTTC
CDR3: CASSEAREATQYF

J: TRBJ2-7
length: 15
D: .
size: .
V: TRBV24-1
DNA: TGTGCCACCAGTACAGGGTTTTATGACAAAGATACGCAGTACTTC
CDR3: CATSTGFYDKDTQYF

J: TRBJ2-3
length: 14
D: .
size: once
V: TRBV7-6
DNA: TGTGCCAGCAGCTTAGCTTACTCGGGAGAGACGCAGTATTTC
CDR3: CASSLAYSGETQYF

J: TRBJ2-5
length: 14
D: .
size: many
V: TRBV6-5
DNA: TGTGCCAGCAGTTACAACGGCGGCACGGGGACCCAGTACTTC
CDR3: CASSYNGGTGTQYF

J: TRBJ2-5
length: 14
D: .
size: .
V: TRBV10-2
DNA: TGCGCCGGCCTCGGGGGCCGGGACAAAAAGATCCAGTACTTC
CDR3: CAGLGGRDKKIQYF

J: TRBJ2-5
length: 14
D: .
size: .
V: TRBV6-5
DNA: TGTGCCAGCAGTTACTCGGGAACAGACGGGACCCAGTACTTC
CDR3: CASSYSGTDGTQYF

J: TRBJ1-1
length: 15
D: TRBD1
size: many
V: TRBV6-4
DNA: TGTGCCAGCAGCCGCGACAGGGTGGGTTACACTGAAGCTTTCTTT
CDR3: CASSRDRVGYTEAFF

J: TRBJ2-4
length: 15
D: TRBD2
size: .
V: TRBV20-1
DNA: TGCAGTGCTACGGGGGGAGGATTAGCCAAAAACATTCAGTACTTC
CDR3: CSATGGGLAKNIQYF

J: TRBJ2-7
length: 13
D: .
size: .
V: TRBV9
DNA: TGTGCCAGCAGCGTAGAGGAGGTCTCCGAGCAGTACTTC
CDR3: CASSVEEVSEQYF

J: TRBJ2-2
length: 17
D: TRBD2
size: .
V: TRBV6-1
DNA: TGTGCCAGCAGCCAATCGGGCGGGGGGGCAGTTGCCGGGGAGCTGTTTTTT
CDR3: CASSQSGGGAVAGELFF

J: TRBJ2-3
length: 15
D: .
size: .
V: TRBV6-1
DNA: TGTGCCAGCATCAAGGGGGGGTGGGCGACAGATACGCAGTATTTC
CDR3: CASIKGGWATDTQYF

J: TRBJ2-5
length: 15
D: .
size: .
V: TRBV5-1
DNA: TGCGCCAGCAGCTTGGTGCGGGATAGAGGGGAGACCCAGTACTTC
CDR3: CASSLVRDRGETQYF

J: TRBJ2-4
length: 16
D: .
size: once
V: TRBV27
DNA: TGTGCCAGCGGGGGGAGGGGGGGGAGTGACCAAGAGATTCAGTACTTC
CDR3: CASGGRGGSDQEIQYF

J: TRBJ2-3
length: 14
D: TRBD2
size: .
V: TRBV6-1
DNA: TGTGCCAGCAGCCGAGCGGGAGGCCCAGAGACGCAGTATTTT
CDR3: CASSRAGGPETQYF

J: TRBJ1-1
length: 15
D: TRBD1
size: medium-sized
V: TRBV6-5
DNA: TGTGCCAGCAGTTATGCGGGACAGGGGAGGGCTGAAGCTTTCTTT
CDR3: CASSYAGQGRAEAFF

J: TRBJ1-4
length: 15
D: TRBD1
size: many
V: TRBV7-8
DNA: TGTGCCAGCAGCCCAACACAGGGGCGTTATGAAAAACTGTTTTTT
CDR3: CASSPTQGRYEKLFF

J: TRBJ2-5
length: 15
D: TRBD2
size: .
V: TRBV11-2
DNA: TGTGCCAGGAGCTTCGGAGCGGGGGACCCAGAGACGCAGTATTTC
CDR3: CARSFGAGDPETQYF

J: TRBJ2-4
length: 16
D: .
size: .
V: TRBV10-2
DNA: TGCGCCAGCAGTGAGCCGGGTGGGCTAGCCACAGATACTCAGTACTTC
CDR3: CASSEPGGLATDTQYF

J: TRBJ2-2
length: 17
D: TRBD2
size: .
V: TRBV9
DNA: TGTGCCAGCAGCGTATCGGGGCGGGAGGGGTGGACCGGGGAGCTGTTTTTT
CDR3: CASSVSGREGWTGELFF

J: TRBJ2-3
length: 15
D: TRBD2
size: few
V: TRBV11-2
DNA: TGTGCCAGCAGCTTAGAACCTAGCGGGAGTGGTACGCAGTATTTT
CDR3: CASSLEPSGSGTQYF

J: TRBJ2-3
length: 15
D: TRBD2
size: .
V: TRBV6-1
DNA: TGTGCCAGCACTAACGGGGGGGGCGAGCAAGATACGCAGTACTTT
CDR3: CASTNGGGEQDTQYF

J: TRBJ2-5
length: 16
D: .
size: .
V: TRBV27
DNA: TGTGCCAGCACCGGGCGCGGGGGCCTAGACCAAAAGACCCAGTACTTC
CDR3: CASTGRGGLDQKTQYF

J: TRBJ2-1
length: 15
D: TRBD2
size: many
V: TRBV10-1
DNA: TGCGCCAGCAGTGAACTAGCGGGACCCTACAATGAGCAGTTCTTC
CDR3: CASSELAGPYNEQFF

J: TRBJ1-5
length: 15
D: .
size: many
V: TRBV6-2/TRBV6-3
DNA: TGTGCCAGCAGTTGGGGGACGGATAGCAATCAGCCCCAGCATTTT
CDR3: CASSWGTDSNQPQHF

J: TRBJ2-3
length: 15
D: TRBD2
size: .
V: TRBV30
DNA: TGTGCCTGGAGCGGAGGGACTAGCGGGACAGATACGCAGTATTTT
CDR3: CAWSGGTSGTDTQYF